Presented here are 15 T cell receptor beta chains from one specimen sequenced in a study of T cell responses to AZD1222 COVID-19 vaccine. TCRdb's table, derived via immunoSEQ multiplex PCR, lists solely in-frame clones and lacks some. This repertoire shows 75,000 to 90,000 clones, around 80% found once; its top ten account for 21%. The sequenced sample was peripheral blood, obtained on day 0 of AZD1222 vaccination. Receptors were obtained from an adult in good health.

V gene TRBV5-8 combines with J gene TRBJ1-5; no reliable D call. V lost 1 base to trimming and J lost 5 bases, with 4 bases between them. Germline lookup yields CDR1 SGHTS and CDR2 YDEGEE. This CDR3 spans 12 amino acids. CDR3 DNA sequence: TGTGCCAGCAGCTTGTCAGATCAGCCCCAGCATTTT. Residues: CASSLSDQPQHF.

CDR3 coding DNA: TGCGCCAGCAGTGACGTAGCGGGAATACGAAATGAGCAGTTCTTC. Its translation: CASSDVAGIRNEQFF. This chain joins TRBV5-1 and TRBJ2-1, with TRBD2 matching 8 bases. The germline V gene encodes CDR1 SGHRS and CDR2 YFSETQ. The junction had 11 bases not matched to a gene; V was cut back by 5 bases and J by 7 bases. This CDR3 region has 15 residues.

This clone occurred a few times. CDR3 in amino acids: CASSVDSSNEQFF. CDR3 bases: TGTGCCAGCAGCGTAGACTCGTCCAATGAGCAGTTCTTC. The rearrangement joins TRBV9 to TRBJ2-1, with D unresolved. The CDR3 sequence is 13 residues long. V was trimmed by 0 bases and J by 6 bases, leaving 7 bases between them. Germline lookup yields CDR1 SGDLS and CDR2 YYNGEE.

The chain carries TRBV2 and TRBJ2-2, with 8 bases fitting TRBD2. The germline gives CDR1 SNHLY, CDR2 FYNNEI. This CDR3 is 15 amino acids long. Trimming removed 2 bases from V and 5 bases from J; junction bases left unmatched: 4. The CDR3: CASSELAGYTGELFF. In nucleotides, the CDR3 is TGTGCCAGCAGTGAACTAGCGGGCTATACCGGGGAGCTGTTTTTT.

The rearrangement links TRBV3-1 (or the pseudogene TRBV3-2) to TRBJ2-7; 9 bases map to TRBD2. CDR3 length equals 14 residues. Looked up from germline, CDR1 is LGHDT and CDR2 is YNNKEL (reference sequence). V gave up 4 bases and J gave up 2 bases; unmatched junction bases: 3. The CDR3 nucleotides are TGTGCCAGCAGCCCTAGCGGGACCCCCTACGAGCAGTACTTC. Its protein is CASSPSGTPYEQYF.

The genes are TRBV3-1 (or the pseudogene TRBV3-2) and TRBJ2-7; D unclear. Looked up from germline, CDR1 is LGHDT and CDR2 is YNNKEL (reference sequence). CDR3 length equals 13 residues. V lost 4 bases and J lost 3, with 10 bases in between. CDR3 sequence reads: CASSPPVIYEQYF. The CDR3 coding sequence is TGTGCCAGCAGCCCGCCCGTTATCTACGAGCAGTACTTC.

This clone has more than one count but fewer than ten. This sequence joins TRBV2 and TRBJ1-6; TRBD1 agrees at 7 bases. Per the germline V gene, CDR1 is SNHLY and CDR2 is FYNNEI. This CDR3 has 16 residues. J gave up 6 bases and V 6 bases, and 11 bases lay outside the gene matches. The CDR3 DNA follows: TGTGCCAGCAGAGCTTCCTGGGACAGCCTTAATTCACCCCTCCACTTT. Residues: CASRASWDSLNSPLHF.

The chain couples TRBV7-6 to TRBJ2-1, with 16 bases that match TRBD2. Germline CDR1 and CDR2: SGHVS and FNYEAQ. The CDR3 spans 18 residues. Trimming took 3 bases from V and 5 from J; bases not matched to a gene: 7. In DNA, the CDR3 is TGTGCCAGCAGCTTTGGGACTAGCGGGAGGGCCATAGACAATGAGCAGTTCTTC. This encodes CASSFGTSGRAIDNEQFF.

The chain is built from TRBV19 and TRBJ1-6; a possible D gene is TRBD1 (5 bases). This CDR3 spans 17 amino acids. V dropped 7 bases and J dropped 8 bases, with 24 bases sitting between them. CDR1 LNHDA and CDR2 SQIVND come from the germline V gene (reference sequence). DNA of the CDR3: TGTGCCAGTAATGAGGGGAGCCAGGAAGGGTATTATTCACCCCTCCACTTT. This gives the protein CASNEGSQEGYYSPLHF.

The chain has TRBV6-2 or TRBV6-3 and TRBJ1-1; D gene unclear. V was shortened by 6 bases and J by 6 bases, with 8 bases between the two germline ends. This CDR3 has 11 residues. Germline CDR1 is MNHEY and CDR2 is SVGEGT. Here the CDR3 DNA reads TGTGCCAGCAGCGATTCGGCTGAAGCTTTCTTT. Translation gives CASSDSAEAFF.

This chain connects TRBV28 to TRBJ1-2, with a weak D call TRBD1 (5 bases). The CDR3 has 13 residues. Deletions cut 4 bases from V and 2 bases from J, with 8 bases between. CDR1 is MDHEN and CDR2 is SYDVKM in the germline V gene. Written as DNA, the CDR3 is TGTGCCAGCAGTTACGACAGAAACTATGGCTACACCTTC. Encoded protein: CASSYDRNYGYTF.

V is TRBV3-1 (or the pseudogene TRBV3-2) and J is TRBJ2-3, with unresolved D. Trimming took 0 bases from V and 0 from J, leaving 10 bases between them. There are 16 residues in the CDR3. Germline CDR1 and CDR2: LGHDT and YNNKEL (reference sequence). In DNA form, the CDR3 reads TGTGCCAGCAGCCAAGATCTTGGTGACAGCACAGATACGCAGTATTTT. Translation gives CASSQDLGDSTDTQYF.

This chain uses TRBV2 with TRBJ2-7, with 11 nucleotides matching TRBD2. CDR1 is SNHLY and CDR2 is FYNNEI in the germline V gene. This CDR3 is built from 15 residues. J lost 0 bases, V lost 3 bases, and 1 base had no gene match. The CDR3 is CASSEGLAVSYEQYF. CDR3 coding DNA: TGTGCCAGCAGTGAGGGACTAGCGGTCTCCTACGAGCAGTACTTC.

The CDR3 sequence: CTSVGYGYTF. The CDR3 DNA sequence: TGCACATCTGTCGGGTATGGCTACACCTTC. This chain uses TRBV20-1 with TRBJ1-2; no firm D call. This CDR3 has 10 residues. In germline, CDR1 is DFQATT, CDR2 SNEGSKA (reference sequence).

As for this clone: Germline is not matched at one junction end, which may reflect a read error. The chain carries TRBV10-1 and TRBJ1-2; D gene uncertain. The CDR3 sequence is 12 residues long. The V gene's germline CDR1 is WNHNN and CDR2 SYGVQD (reference sequence). CDR3 bases: TGCGCCAGCAGTGAGTCGTTCCGAGGGCAGGTTTTC. This gives the protein CASSESFRGQVF.